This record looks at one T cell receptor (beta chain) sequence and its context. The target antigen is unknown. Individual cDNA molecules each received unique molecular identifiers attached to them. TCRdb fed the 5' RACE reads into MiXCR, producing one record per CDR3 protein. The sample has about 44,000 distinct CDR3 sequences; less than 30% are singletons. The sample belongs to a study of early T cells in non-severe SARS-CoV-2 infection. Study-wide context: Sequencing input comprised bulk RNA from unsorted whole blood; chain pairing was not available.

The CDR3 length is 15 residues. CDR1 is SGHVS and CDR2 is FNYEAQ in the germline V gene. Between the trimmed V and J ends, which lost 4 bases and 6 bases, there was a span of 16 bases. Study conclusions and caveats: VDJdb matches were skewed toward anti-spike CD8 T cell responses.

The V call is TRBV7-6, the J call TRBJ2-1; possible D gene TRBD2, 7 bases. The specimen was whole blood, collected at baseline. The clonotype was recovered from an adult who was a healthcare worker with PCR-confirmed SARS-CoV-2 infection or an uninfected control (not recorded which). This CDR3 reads CASSSKGGLGNEQFF. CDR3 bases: TGTGCCAGCAGCTCAAAGGGGGGGCTTGGCAATGAGCAGTTCTTC.